Sequencing of this TCR beta chain was carried out in a study of T cell responses to AZD1222 COVID-19 vaccine. Notes on the study in general: Donors were mostly white British, more females; clonal diversity possibly underestimated. Spike as a whole was targeted by vaccine-associated CD4 TCRs, dominant at 160-218 and 743-854.

The sample holds a few counts of this clone. Antigen unknown. Additional DNA sequences in this sample encode the identical CDR3. Germline V lookup: CDR1 SGHDN, CDR2 FVKESK. V dropped 0 bases and J dropped 0 bases, with 9 bases sitting between them. The CDR3 consists of 16 residues. This table comes from immunoSEQ multiplex PCR, and its TCRdb copy is limited to in-frame clones, with some not included. The sample has roughly 100,000 clones, 84% seen once; the top ten hold approximately 15%. The sequence was collected from an adult in good health. The sample was peripheral blood, taken on day 0 of AZD1222 vaccination. V is TRBV14 and J is TRBJ2-1, with no clear D. This CDR3 is CASSQDPGDSYNEQFF. The CDR3 DNA is TGTGCCAGCAGCCAAGATCCAGGAGACTCCTACAATGAGCAGTTCTTC.